One sample yielded the 22 T cell receptor beta chains listed below, sequenced in a study of T cell responses to AZD1222 COVID-19 vaccine. Using immunoSEQ multiplex PCR, the repertoire was profiled, and TCRdb retains in-frame clones only, with some absent. This sample yields roughly 100,000 clones, of which 75% to 90% are seen a single time; approximately 20% belongs to the top ten. The starting material was peripheral blood, obtained on day 0 of AZD1222 vaccination. These receptors all come from an adult in good health.

This chain connects TRBV28 to TRBJ2-7; 7 bases are a match to TRBD2. V gave up 1 base and J gave up 2 bases; unmatched junction bases: 5. Germline CDR1 and CDR2: MDHEN and SYDVKM. This CDR3 has 15 residues. The CDR3 is CASSLLAGETYEQYF. The CDR3 nucleotides read TGTGCCAGCAGTTTATTGGCGGGAGAGACCTACGAGCAGTACTTC.

This clone occurred once. The chain carries TRBV7-2 and TRBJ2-1; 11 bases line up with TRBD2. CDR3 length: 18 amino acids. J lost 1 base, V lost 5 bases, and 10 bases had no gene match. The germline V gene has CDR1 SGHTA and CDR2 FQGNSA. CDR3 sequence (DNA): TGTGCCAGCAGCGGGACTAGCGGTTGGGTTACTTCCTACAATGAGCAGTTCTTC. Translating it yields CASSGTSGWVTSYNEQFF.

The V and J genes are TRBV7-6 and TRBJ1-5; TRBD1 aligns across 8 bases. The trim removed 2 bases at V and 7 bases at J, leaving 10 bases unmatched. The germline V gene encodes CDR1 SGHVS and CDR2 FNYEAQ. This CDR3 comprises 16 residues. This CDR3 is CASSLNSDRGGQPQHF. For the CDR3, the DNA is TGTGCCAGCAGCTTAAACTCAGACAGGGGTGGGCAGCCCCAGCATTTT.

The chain links TRBV3-1 (or the pseudogene TRBV3-2) to TRBJ1-1; possibly TRBD1 for D (5 bases). The CDR3 totals 17 residues. Germline lookup yields CDR1 LGHDT and CDR2 YNNKEL (reference sequence). The germline V and J ends were trimmed by 3 bases and 4 bases, with 21 bases remaining between them. CDR3 in amino acids: CASSQLWGPLEGTEAFF. CDR3 coding DNA: TGTGCCAGCAGCCAGCTATGGGGCCCCCTTGAGGGCACTGAAGCTTTCTTT.

This clone appeared a single time. The gene calls are TRBV20-1 and TRBJ1-1, with 12 nucleotides matching TRBD1. V was clipped by 3 bases and J by 11 bases; unmatched bases: 19. This CDR3 is built from 17 residues. Germline V gene lookup returns CDR1 DFQATT and CDR2 SNEGSKA (reference sequence). For the CDR3, the DNA is TGCAGTGCTAGTGGGTTCCGGGACAGGGGGCCCTTTGAGGATGCTTTCTTT. Translated, it gives CSASGFRDRGPFEDAFF.

This sequence joins TRBV7-8 and TRBJ1-3; D unresolved. Germline V gene lookup returns CDR1 SGHVS and CDR2 FQNEAQ. Trimming removed 1 base from V and 4 bases from J, with 14 bases in between. This CDR3 spans 16 amino acids. CDR3 residues: CASSLVPDGWGNTIYF. CDR3 coding DNA: TGTGCCAGCAGCTTAGTCCCGGACGGCTGGGGAAACACCATATATTTT.

J is TRBJ2-1 and V is TRBV27, with D possibly TRBD2 on 6 matching bases. Looked up from germline, CDR1 is MNHEY and CDR2 is SMNVEV (reference sequence). The V end lost 10 bases, the J end lost 4 bases, and 14 bases lay between the germline ends. The CDR3 runs to 13 residues. The CDR3 loop is CATTEGLYNEQFF. DNA for the CDR3: TGTGCCACTACGGAGGGTCTTTACAATGAGCAGTTCTTC.

The CDR3 protein is CASSPGQGTLWNSPLHF. The CDR3 DNA follows: TGTGCCAGCAGTCCGGGACAGGGAACCCTCTGGAATTCACCCCTCCACTTT. This chain uses TRBV6-2 or TRBV6-3 with TRBJ1-6, with TRBD1 matching 9 bases. The CDR3 is 17 residues long. CDR1 is MNHEY and CDR2 is SVGEGT in the germline V gene. J lost 7 bases, V lost 5 bases, and 12 bases had no gene match.

V and J are TRBV27 and TRBJ1-2; 9 bases are shared with TRBD1. Germline V lookup: CDR1 MNHEY, CDR2 SMNVEV (reference sequence). This CDR3 has 16 residues. Unmatched junction bases numbered 16, after V lost 6 bases and J lost 8 bases. The CDR3: CASRAIRDRDLKGYTF. CDR3 in DNA: TGTGCCAGCAGGGCAATCCGGGACAGGGATCTTAAGGGCTACACCTTC.

The rearrangement joins TRBV3-1 (or the pseudogene TRBV3-2) to TRBJ1-1; D perhaps matches TRBD1 (5 bases). Germline CDR1 is LGHDT and CDR2 is YNNKEL (reference sequence). Trimming cost V 4 bases and J 1 base, with 13 bases left between them. The CDR3 contains 15 residues. CDR3 nucleotides: TGTGCCAGCAGCCCTGGCCTCACAGGGAACACTGAAGCTTTCTTT. Translating it yields CASSPGLTGNTEAFF.

The rearrangement joins TRBV25-1 to TRBJ1-1; the D gene is possibly TRBD1 (6 bases). The length of the CDR3 is 15 residues. V was pared by 1 base and J by 1 base, with 10 bases between. The germline gives CDR1 MGHDK, CDR2 SYGVNS. The CDR3 coding sequence is TGTGCCAGCAGTGAATCAAAGGGGGGGAACACTGAAGCTTTCTTT. Translated: CASSESKGGNTEAFF.

Only one count was recorded for this clone. V and J are TRBV7-2 and TRBJ2-7; 7 bases agree with TRBD1. The CDR3 is made up of 14 amino acids. CDR1 and CDR2 (germline): SGHTA, FQGNSA. The V segment lost 7 bases and the J segment 5 bases; nucleotides outside the gene matches: 11. The CDR3 DNA sequence: TGTGCCAGCAAGGGGGCTTTAGATGTCCACGAGCAGTACTTC. Translating it yields CASKGALDVHEQYF.

This rearrangement joins TRBV6-1 to TRBJ1-5; D is uncertain. CDR1 is MNHNS and CDR2 is SASEGT in the germline V gene. V lost 3 bases to trimming and J lost 4 bases, with 7 bases between them. The CDR3 length is 13 residues. The CDR3 here is CASSDVVNQPQHF. The CDR3 coding sequence is TGTGCCAGCAGTGATGTTGTAAATCAGCCCCAGCATTTT.

The chain has TRBV10-3 and TRBJ1-2; 11 nucleotides agree with TRBD1. Germline-derived CDR1 and CDR2 are ENHRY and SYGVKD. This CDR3 contains 17 residues. Trimming removed 4 bases from V and 8 bases from J; junction bases left unmatched: 15. This chain's CDR3 is CAISVLGTGTGGEGYTF. As DNA, the CDR3 is TGTGCCATCAGTGTCCTAGGGACCGGGACAGGGGGAGAGGGCTACACCTTC.

This chain links TRBV6-5 with TRBJ1-2; TRBD1 might be the D (5 bases). V was shortened by 8 bases and J by 5 bases, with 12 bases between the two germline ends. CDR1 MNHEY and CDR2 SVGAGI come from the germline V gene. The CDR3 is made up of 12 amino acids. CDR3: CASLGGGYGYTF. CDR3 sequence (DNA): TGTGCCAGCCTTGGGGGGGGATATGGCTACACCTTC.

V is TRBV11-3 and J is TRBJ2-3; D is possibly TRBD2 (6 bases). The CDR3 covers 15 residues. Trimming took off 5 bases at V and 5 bases at J, with 17 bases between the two ends. Germline-derived CDR1 and CDR2 are SGHNT and YENEEA. The CDR3 DNA follows: TGTGCCAGCAGCAAGTCCGGGGGTACAGGAGATACGCAGTATTTT. This encodes CASSKSGGTGDTQYF.

This clone was seen only once. The chain combines TRBV19 with TRBJ1-2; weak D call: TRBD1 (5 bases). Germline V gives CDR1 LNHDA, CDR2 SQIVND (reference sequence). V was clipped by 7 bases and J by 4 bases, with 19 bases between them. This CDR3 region has 15 residues. CDR3 region: CASKSALSRGYGYTF. Written as DNA, the CDR3 is TGTGCCAGTAAATCGGCTTTATCGAGGGGCTATGGCTACACCTTC.

V gene TRBV27 combines with J gene TRBJ1-1, with TRBD1 matching over 7 bases. With 1 base clipped from V and 1 base from J, the junction kept 3 bases outside the gene matches. The germline V gene encodes CDR1 MNHEY and CDR2 SMNVEV (reference sequence). The CDR3 extends over 15 amino acids. This chain's CDR3 is CASSLFGTENTEAFF. In DNA, the CDR3 is TGTGCCAGCAGTTTATTCGGGACAGAGAACACTGAAGCTTTCTTT.

CDR3 loop: CASRTGDISYNEQFF. Here the CDR3 DNA reads TGTGCCAGCAGGACAGGGGATATATCCTACAATGAGCAGTTCTTC. The chain joins TRBV6-6 to TRBJ2-1; 8 bases match TRBD1. With 6 bases clipped from V and 1 base from J, the junction kept 5 bases outside the gene matches. CDR3 length equals 15 residues. The germline V gene encodes CDR1 MNHNY and CDR2 SVGAGI (reference sequence).

This clone came up a few times. The chain links TRBV10-1 to TRBJ1-1; D not resolved. CDR3 length: 13 amino acids. V lost 3 bases to trimming and J lost 1 base, with 6 bases between them. Per germline, CDR1 WNHNN and CDR2 SYGVQD (reference sequence). The CDR3 nucleotides are TGCGCCAGCAGTGATTTCTCGAACACTGAAGCTTTCTTT. Its translation is CASSDFSNTEAFF.

This sequence joins TRBV5-1 and TRBJ2-7; maybe TRBD1 (5 bases). Germline CDR1 and CDR2: SGHRS and YFSETQ. V was clipped by 0 bases and J by 2 bases, with 12 bases between them. The CDR3 length is 15 residues. The CDR3 here is CASSLGQTSTYEQYF. In nucleotides, the CDR3 is TGCGCCAGCAGCTTGGGACAGACCTCCACCTACGAGCAGTACTTC.

This chain connects TRBV30 to TRBJ1-4; D not certain. This CDR3 has 15 amino acids. The germline CDR1 and CDR2 sequences are GTSNPN and SVGIG (reference sequence). V dropped 0 bases and J dropped 7 bases, with 15 bases sitting between them. For the CDR3, the DNA is TGTGCCTGGAGTGTAGGATCTGGGAGTCCTGAAAAACTGTTTTTT. As protein: CAWSVGSGSPEKLFF.